This T cell receptor (beta chain) was retrieved from a study of blood T cell repertoires in COVID-19. Using immunoSEQ multiplex PCR, the repertoire was profiled, and TCRdb retains in-frame clones only, with some absent. The table records 200,000 to 250,000 clones, 82% of them present only once. Allocation to cohorts depended on clinical history reported by the participants. The sequenced sample consisted of PBMCs or T cells enriched from blood (not recorded which). This receptor was identified in a woman between 55 and 75 years old who had recovered from COVID-19.

In nucleotides, the CDR3 is TGTGCCAGCAGCTCGCTAGCGGGAGGGCGGGATACGCAGTATTTT. This translates into CASSSLAGGRDTQYF. This chain links TRBV5-5 with TRBJ2-3, with 12 bases aligning to TRBD2. The CDR3 consists of 15 residues. The ends lost 3 bases at V and 6 bases at J; junction bases unmatched: 5. Germline-derived CDR1 and CDR2 are SGHKS and YYEKEE (reference sequence).